The text below deals with one T cell receptor beta chain. The source of the sample is a study of blood T cell repertoires in COVID-19. Overall study context: Spain, Italy and the United States supplied samples that represented acute and convalescent COVID-19. PBMCs, B-cell-depleted T cells, or T cells were the source of the cDNA or gDNA that made up the material.

Source study methods: Nucleated cell counts were estimated from reference gene primer amplification. Libraries were prepared by immunoSEQ multiplex PCR; TCRdb keeps only in-frame clonotypes and omits some of them. Clone size and V and J calls were adopted from that table, with D and trimming inferred from the DNA. Here the sample spans about 160,000 clones, around nine tenths being singletons. Germline lookup yields CDR1 MDHEN and CDR2 SYDVKM. After removal of 6 bases from V and 0 bases from J, the junction contained 4 bases not matched to a gene. This CDR3 has 15 amino acids. Sequenced input: peripheral blood. The chain employs TRBV28 and TRBJ2-2; the match to TRBD1 covers 7 bases. The clonotype originates from a man in his fifties with acute or convalescent COVID-19. CDR3 DNA sequence: TGTGCCAGCAGCCCTACAGGGGCGAACACCGGGGAGCTGTTTTTT. This gives the protein CASSPTGANTGELFF.